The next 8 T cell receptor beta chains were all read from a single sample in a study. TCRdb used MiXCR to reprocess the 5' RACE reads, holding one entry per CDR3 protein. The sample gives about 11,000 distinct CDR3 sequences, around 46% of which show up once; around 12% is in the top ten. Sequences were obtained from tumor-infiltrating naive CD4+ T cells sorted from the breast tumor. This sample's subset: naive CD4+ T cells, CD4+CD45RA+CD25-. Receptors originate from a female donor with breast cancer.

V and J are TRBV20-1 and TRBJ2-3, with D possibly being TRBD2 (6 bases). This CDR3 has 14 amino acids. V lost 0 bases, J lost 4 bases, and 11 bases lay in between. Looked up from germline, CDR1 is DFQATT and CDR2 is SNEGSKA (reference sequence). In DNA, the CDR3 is TGCAGTGCTAGAGACCCCCCGGGAGCAGATACGCAGTATTTT. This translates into CSARDPPGADTQYF.

CDR3 sequence (DNA): TGTGCCAGCAGTTACTCTCGGGAGGGCCGGGAGACCCAGTACTTC. It translates to CASSYSREGRETQYF. The chain uses TRBV6-5 and TRBJ2-5; 8 nucleotides match TRBD2. From germline, CDR1 is MNHEY and CDR2 SVGAGI. The length of the CDR3 is 15 residues. Trimming took 0 bases from V and 5 from J; bases not matched to a gene: 5.

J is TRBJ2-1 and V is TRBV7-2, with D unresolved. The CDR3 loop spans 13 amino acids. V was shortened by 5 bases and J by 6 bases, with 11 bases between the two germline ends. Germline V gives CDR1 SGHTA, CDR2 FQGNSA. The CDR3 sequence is CASSLTQVNEQFF. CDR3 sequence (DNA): TGTGCCAGCAGCCTGACGCAAGTCAATGAGCAGTTCTTC.

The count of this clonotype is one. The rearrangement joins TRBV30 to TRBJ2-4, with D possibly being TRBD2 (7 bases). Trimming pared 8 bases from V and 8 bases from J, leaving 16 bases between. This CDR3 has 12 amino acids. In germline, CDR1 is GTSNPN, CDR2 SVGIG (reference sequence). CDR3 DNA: TGTGCCCATTCCCAGGGGAGGGACATTCAGTACTTC. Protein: CAHSQGRDIQYF.

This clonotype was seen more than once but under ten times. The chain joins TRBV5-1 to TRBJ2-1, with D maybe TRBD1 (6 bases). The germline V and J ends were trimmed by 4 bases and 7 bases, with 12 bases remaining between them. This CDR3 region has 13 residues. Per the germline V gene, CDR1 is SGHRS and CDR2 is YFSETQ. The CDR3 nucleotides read TGCGCCAGCAGCGGCCTACAGGGAAATGAGCAGTTCTTC. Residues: CASSGLQGNEQFF. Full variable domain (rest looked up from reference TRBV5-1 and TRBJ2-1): KAGVTQTPRYLIKTRGQQVTLSCSPISGHRSVSWYQQTPGQGLQFLFEYFSETQRNKGNFPGRFSGRQFSNSRSEMNVSTLELGDSALYLCASSGLQGNEQFFGPGTRLTVL.

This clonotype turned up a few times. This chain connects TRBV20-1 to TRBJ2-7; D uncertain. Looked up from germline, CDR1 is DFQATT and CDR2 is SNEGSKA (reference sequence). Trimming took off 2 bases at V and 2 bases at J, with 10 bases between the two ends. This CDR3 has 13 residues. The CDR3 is CSARRLPTYEQYF. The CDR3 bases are TGCAGTGCTAGACGGCTACCTACCTACGAGCAGTACTTC.

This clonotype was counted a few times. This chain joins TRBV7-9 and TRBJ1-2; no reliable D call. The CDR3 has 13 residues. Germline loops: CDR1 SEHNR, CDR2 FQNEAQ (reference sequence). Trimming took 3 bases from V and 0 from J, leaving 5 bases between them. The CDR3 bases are TGTGCCAGCAGCTTCCTTTCTAACTATGGCTACACCTTC. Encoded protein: CASSFLSNYGYTF.

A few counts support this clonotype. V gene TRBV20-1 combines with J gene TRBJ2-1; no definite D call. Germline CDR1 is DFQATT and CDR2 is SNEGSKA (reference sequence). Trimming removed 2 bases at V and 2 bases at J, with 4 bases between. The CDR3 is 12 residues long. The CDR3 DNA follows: TGCAGTGCTAGACATACCTACAATGAGCAGTTCTTC. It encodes CSARHTYNEQFF.